This TCR beta chain was recovered during a study of T cell responses to AZD1222 COVID-19 vaccine. This clone was detected only once. The repertoire was sequenced with immunoSEQ multiplex PCR; TCRdb's copy has only in-frame clones and lacks some. The sample has under 150,000 clones; roughly 87% are singletons. The sample consisted of peripheral blood, taken on day 0 of AZD1222 vaccination. The receptor was isolated from an adult in good health.

In DNA form, the CDR3 reads TGCGCCAGCCACGAGGGATTCAGAAGTCCCTACGAGCAGTACTTC. Translating gives CASHEGFRSPYEQYF. The chain combines TRBV5-1 with TRBJ2-7; D may be TRBD2 (5 bases). The V end was cut by 7 bases, the J end by 2 bases, with 19 bases between. Germline V gene sequence: CDR1 SGHRS, CDR2 YFSETQ. The CDR3 loop spans 15 amino acids.